Listed below are T cell receptor beta chains from one sample, sequenced in a study of identifying expanded T cells in peripheral blood. TCRdb's copy holds only in-frame clones and misses some; the assay was immunoSEQ multiplex PCR. The table shows around 82,000 clones, with 65% to 85% occurring only once. Sequenced input: blood. Receptor source: a person aged 18 to 75 in good health. The CDR3 runs from the conserved cysteine through the conserved F or W. Fields, in order: V gene, D gene, clone size, J gene, CDR3 protein, CDR3 DNA. The D gene is left open where the match is weak. Size is omitted from some rows. Given values are once, few, many or a class for expanded clones.

V: TRBV11-2
D: TRBD1
size: once
J: TRBJ1-3
CDR3: CASSLEGQGRNTIYF
DNA: TGTGCCAGCAGCTTAGAGGGACAGGGGAGAAACACCATATATTTT

V: TRBV14
D: .
size: .
J: TRBJ2-7
CDR3: CASSQGGYEQYF
DNA: TGTGCCAGCAGCCAAGGGGGATACGAGCAGTACTTC

V: TRBV2
D: .
size: .
J: TRBJ2-7
CDR3: CASTSALPPYEQYF
DNA: TGTGCCAGCACCTCAGCGCTACCCCCCTACGAGCAGTACTTC

V: TRBV27
D: .
size: .
J: TRBJ2-6
CDR3: CASSLSGANVLTF
DNA: TGTGCCAGCAGTTTATCTGGGGCCAACGTCCTGACTTTC

V: TRBV6-5
D: .
size: once
J: TRBJ2-2
CDR3: CASSYSPPRVPGELFF
DNA: TGTGCCAGCAGTTACTCTCCCCCCAGGGTACCCGGGGAGCTGTTTTTT

V: TRBV14
D: .
size: .
J: TRBJ2-2
CDR3: CASSPTSVGTGELFF
DNA: TGTGCCAGCAGCCCGACTTCGGTAGGAACCGGGGAGCTGTTTTTT

V: TRBV14
D: TRBD2
size: .
J: TRBJ2-1
CDR3: CASSQDLGTRWYNEQFF
DNA: TGTGCCAGCAGCCAAGATCTAGGGACTAGATGGTACAATGAGCAGTTCTTC

V: TRBV30
D: .
size: few
J: TRBJ2-1
CDR3: CAWSPYIADDNEQFF
DNA: TGTGCCTGGAGTCCTTACATAGCGGATGACAATGAGCAGTTCTTC

V: TRBV9
D: .
size: .
J: TRBJ1-5
CDR3: CASSVTDSNQPQHF
DNA: TGTGCCAGCAGCGTGACGGATAGCAATCAGCCCCAGCATTTT

V: TRBV7-8
D: .
size: .
J: TRBJ1-3
CDR3: CASSLRGGSGNTIYF
DNA: TGTGCCAGCAGCTTACGCGGCGGCTCTGGAAACACCATATATTTT

V: TRBV5-1
D: .
size: .
J: TRBJ1-2
CDR3: CASSLSGEWGYTF
DNA: TGCGCCAGCAGCTTGTCCGGGGAGTGGGGCTACACCTTC

V: TRBV6-6
D: .
size: .
J: TRBJ1-1
CDR3: CASLRAEGTEAFF
DNA: TGTGCCAGCCTCCGAGCGGAAGGAACTGAAGCTTTCTTT

V: TRBV7-9
D: .
size: .
J: TRBJ2-2
CDR3: CASSLIITGELFF
DNA: TGTGCCAGCAGCTTAATTATAACGGGGGAGCTGTTTTTT

V: TRBV11-3
D: .
size: .
J: TRBJ1-1
CDR3: CASSLRGGDTEAFF
DNA: TGTGCCAGCAGCTTACGGGGAGGCGACACTGAAGCTTTCTTT

V: TRBV30
D: .
size: few
J: TRBJ2-1
CDR3: CAWTKHNSYNEQFF
DNA: TGTGCCTGGACTAAGCACAATTCCTACAATGAGCAGTTCTTC

V: TRBV2
D: TRBD1
size: .
J: TRBJ1-5
CDR3: CASSHGQGFQPQHF
DNA: TGTGCCAGCAGCCACGGACAGGGGTTTCAGCCCCAGCATTTT

V: TRBV7-9
D: TRBD1
size: .
J: TRBJ1-5
CDR3: CASSLFDGTGYNQPQHF
DNA: TGTGCCAGCAGCTTATTCGACGGGACAGGGTACAATCAGCCCCAGCATTTT

V: TRBV10-3
D: .
size: .
J: TRBJ1-1
CDR3: CAIRMRGDTEAFF
DNA: TGTGCCATCAGGATGAGGGGGGACACTGAAGCTTTCTTT

V: TRBV18
D: .
size: .
J: TRBJ2-5
CDR3: CASSPPIRDGETQYF
DNA: TGTGCCAGCTCACCACCGATCAGGGATGGGGAGACCCAGTACTTC

V: TRBV13
D: .
size: .
J: TRBJ2-1
CDR3: CASSLGEIRYNEQFF
DNA: TGTGCCAGCAGCTTAGGGGAGATCCGGTACAATGAGCAGTTCTTC

V: TRBV4-2
D: TRBD2
size: .
J: TRBJ2-7
CDR3: CASSQDPPRSGITYEQYF
DNA: TGTGCCAGCAGCCAAGATCCTCCACGAAGCGGGATAACCTACGAGCAGTACTTC

V: TRBV5-1
D: TRBD1
size: .
J: TRBJ1-4
CDR3: CASSSGQNNEKLFF
DNA: TGCGCCAGCAGCTCGGGACAGAATAATGAAAAACTGTTTTTT

V: TRBV28
D: .
size: .
J: TRBJ1-5
CDR3: CASSLDTYSNQPQHF
DNA: TGTGCCAGCAGTTTGGACACGTATAGCAATCAGCCCCAGCATTTT

V: TRBV9
D: .
size: .
J: TRBJ2-5
CDR3: CASSVGSVEETQYF
DNA: TGTGCCAGCAGCGTAGGGTCCGTAGAAGAGACCCAGTACTTC